The text below deals with one TCR beta chain. Generated by immunoSEQ multiplex PCR, the TCRdb table keeps only in-frame clones and is missing some. Of fewer than 200,000 clones listed, around 90% are singletons. The data stem from a study of blood T cell repertoires in COVID-19. As for the study in general: The cDNA or gDNA used as material had been derived from T cells, B-cell-depleted T cells, or PBMCs.

The CDR3 runs 14 residues. Germline CDR1 reads LGHDT; CDR2 reads YNNKEL (reference sequence). V trimming: 4 bases; J trimming: 7 bases; junction bases outside the gene matches: 5. This chain uses TRBV3-1 (or the pseudogene TRBV3-2) with TRBJ2-7, with 12 bases aligning to TRBD1. Sequencing used peripheral blood. The clonotype comes from a man in his 60s with active or convalescent COVID-19. CDR3 nucleotide sequence: TGTGCCAGCAGCCCGGGACAGGGGGCGAGGGAGCAGTACTTC. This translates into CASSPGQGAREQYF.